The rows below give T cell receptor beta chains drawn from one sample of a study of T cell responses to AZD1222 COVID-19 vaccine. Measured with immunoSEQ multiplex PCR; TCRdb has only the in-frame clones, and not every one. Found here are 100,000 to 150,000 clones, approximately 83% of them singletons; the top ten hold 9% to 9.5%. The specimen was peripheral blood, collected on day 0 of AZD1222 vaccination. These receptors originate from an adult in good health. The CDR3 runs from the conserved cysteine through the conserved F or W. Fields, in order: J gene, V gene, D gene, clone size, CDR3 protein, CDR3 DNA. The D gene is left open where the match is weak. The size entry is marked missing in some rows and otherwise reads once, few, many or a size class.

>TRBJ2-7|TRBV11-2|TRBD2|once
CASSFRLAGGGLGSYEQYF
TGTGCCAGCAGCTTCCGACTAGCGGGAGGGGGCCTGGGCTCCTACGAGCAGTACTTC
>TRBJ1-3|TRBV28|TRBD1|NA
CASRTTGVGNTIYF
TGTGCCAGCAGAACCACAGGGGTAGGAAACACCATATATTTT
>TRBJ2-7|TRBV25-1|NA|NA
CASSVPGDLAYEQYF
TGTGCCAGCAGTGTCCCAGGGGACCTAGCCTACGAGCAGTACTTC
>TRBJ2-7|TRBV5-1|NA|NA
CASSLVAGRDEQYF
TGCGCCAGCAGCTTGGTGGCGGGGCGGGACGAGCAGTACTTC
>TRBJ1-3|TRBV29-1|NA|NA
CSVEVHSGNTIYF
TGCAGCGTTGAGGTACACTCTGGAAACACCATATATTTT
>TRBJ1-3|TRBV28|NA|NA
CASSSSPGRGAPGNTIYF
TGTGCCAGCAGTTCCTCGCCGGGCCGTGGCGCCCCAGGAAACACCATATATTTT
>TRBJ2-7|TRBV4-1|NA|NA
CASSQAAIERSSYEQYF
TGCGCCAGCAGCCAAGCGGCGATCGAGCGAAGCTCCTACGAGCAGTACTTC
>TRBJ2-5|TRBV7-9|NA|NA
CASSFASRVGETQYF
TGTGCCAGCAGCTTTGCTTCTAGGGTGGGTGAGACCCAGTACTTC
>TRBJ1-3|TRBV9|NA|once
CASSEGSGWSGNTIYF
TGTGCCAGCAGCGAGGGGTCAGGTTGGTCTGGAAACACCATATATTTT
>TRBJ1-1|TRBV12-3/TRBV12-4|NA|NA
CASSLAGNTEAFF
TGTGCCAGCAGTTTAGCTGGGAACACTGAAGCTTTCTTT
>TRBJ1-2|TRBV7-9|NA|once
CANLWNRFNTGYTF
TGTGCCAACCTTTGGAACAGGTTTAACACCGGCTACACCTTC
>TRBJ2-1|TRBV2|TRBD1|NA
CASSVDRGRNNEQFF
TGTGCCAGCAGTGTGGACAGGGGGCGCAACAATGAGCAGTTCTTC
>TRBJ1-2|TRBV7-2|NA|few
CASSPNQGYGYTF
TGTGCCAGCAGCCCAAACCAGGGATATGGCTACACCTTC
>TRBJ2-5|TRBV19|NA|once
CASSRVTGMETQYF
TGTGCCAGTAGTAGGGTAACAGGGATGGAGACCCAGTACTTC
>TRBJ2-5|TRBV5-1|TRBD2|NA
CASSLGGGFQETQYF
TGCGCCAGCAGCTTGGGGGGAGGGTTCCAAGAGACCCAGTACTTC
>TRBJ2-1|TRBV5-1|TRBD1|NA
CASSLGDRGLNEQFF
TGCGCCAGCAGCTTGGGGGACAGGGGGCTTAATGAGCAGTTCTTC
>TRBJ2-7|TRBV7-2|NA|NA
CASSLLGPGYEQYF
TGTGCCAGCAGCTTATTGGGGCCGGGCTACGAGCAGTACTTC
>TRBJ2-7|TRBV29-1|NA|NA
CSVERGSSYEQYF
TGCAGCGTTGAACGGGGGAGCTCCTACGAGCAGTACTTC
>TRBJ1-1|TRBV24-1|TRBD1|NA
CATSGTGGTEAFF
TGTGCCACCAGTGGAACAGGGGGCACTGAAGCTTTCTTT
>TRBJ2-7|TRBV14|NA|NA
CASSQIGAGRTEQYF
TGTGCCAGCAGCCAGATCGGGGCAGGGCGGACCGAGCAGTACTTC
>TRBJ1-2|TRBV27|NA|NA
CASSPKSTGTLANYGYTF
TGTGCCAGCAGCCCCAAAAGTACCGGGACACTAGCTAACTATGGCTACACCTTC
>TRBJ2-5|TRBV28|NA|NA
CASSLSRAQETQYF
TGTGCCAGCAGTTTATCCCGGGCCCAAGAGACCCAGTACTTC
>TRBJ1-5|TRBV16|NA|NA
CASSQSGTGTQPQHF
TGTGCCAGCAGCCAATCTGGAACAGGGACTCAGCCCCAGCATTTT
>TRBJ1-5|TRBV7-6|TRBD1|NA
CASSSGTGSNQPQHF
TGTGCCAGCAGTTCCGGGACAGGAAGCAATCAGCCCCAGCATTTT
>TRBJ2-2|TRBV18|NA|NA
CASSPLQEGTGELFF
TGTGCCAGCTCACCTCTTCAAGAAGGCACCGGGGAGCTGTTTTTT
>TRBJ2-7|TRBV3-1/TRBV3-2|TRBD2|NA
CASSLGLARVMGEQYF
TGTGCCAGCAGCCTAGGACTAGCCAGGGTTATGGGGGAGCAGTACTTC
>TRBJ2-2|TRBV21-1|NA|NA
CASSTRGAGTTGELFF
TGTGCCAGCAGCACCCGGGGGGCGGGGACTACCGGGGAGCTGTTTTTT
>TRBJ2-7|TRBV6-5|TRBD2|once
CASTPTSGFSYEQYF
TGTGCCAGCACCCCGACTAGCGGGTTCTCCTACGAGCAGTACTTC
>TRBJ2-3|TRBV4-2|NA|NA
CASSQAEDFTDTQYF
TGTGCCAGCAGCCAGGCGGAGGACTTCACAGATACGCAGTATTTT
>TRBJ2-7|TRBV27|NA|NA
CASSLKVSYEQYF
TGTGCCAGCAGTTTAAAGGTTTCATACGAGCAGTACTTC
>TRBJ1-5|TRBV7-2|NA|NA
CASSLDSNQPQHF
TGTGCCAGCAGCCTCGACAGCAATCAGCCCCAGCATTTT
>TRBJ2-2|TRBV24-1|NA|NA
CATSEGWELFF
TGTGCCACCAGTGAGGGGTGGGAGCTGTTTTTT
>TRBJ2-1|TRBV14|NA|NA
CASSQDRGYYNEQFF
TGTGCCAGCAGCCAAGATCGGGGGTATTACAATGAGCAGTTCTTC
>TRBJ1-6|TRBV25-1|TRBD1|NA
CASSEGQVPPLHF
TGTGCCAGCAGTGAGGGACAGGTACCACCCCTCCACTTT
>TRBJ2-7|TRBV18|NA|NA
CASSPARYYEQYF
TGTGCCAGCTCACCGGCTAGGTACTACGAGCAGTACTTC
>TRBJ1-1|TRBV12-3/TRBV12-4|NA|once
CASRSMGNTEAFF
TGTGCCAGCAGATCTATGGGGAACACTGAAGCTTTCTTT
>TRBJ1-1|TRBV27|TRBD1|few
CASSFRERRGLAKGRDTEAFF
TGTGCCAGCAGTTTTAGGGAACGAAGGGGGCTGGCTAAAGGGCGTGACACTGAAGCTTTCTTT
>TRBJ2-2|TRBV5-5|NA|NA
CASSLGGDAGELFF
TGTGCCAGCAGCTTGGGAGGGGATGCCGGGGAGCTGTTTTTT
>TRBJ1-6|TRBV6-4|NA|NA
CASSSSGGNGSPLHF
TGTGCCAGCAGTTCGAGTGGGGGGAATGGATCACCCCTCCACTTT
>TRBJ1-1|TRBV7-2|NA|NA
CASSLAGVMNTEAFF
TGTGCCAGCAGCTTAGCAGGGGTAATGAACACTGAAGCTTTCTTT
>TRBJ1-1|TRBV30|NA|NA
CAWNTRGNTEAFF
TGTGCCTGGAACACCAGGGGGAACACTGAAGCTTTCTTT
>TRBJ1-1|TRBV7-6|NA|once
CASSYNTPEGGLNTEAFF
TGTGCCAGCAGCTATAACACCCCTGAAGGGGGATTGAACACTGAAGCTTTCTTT
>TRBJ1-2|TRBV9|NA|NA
CASGDPNYGYTF
TGTGCCAGCGGGGATCCTAACTATGGCTACACCTTC
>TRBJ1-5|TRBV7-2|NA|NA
CASSLFGEQPQHF
TGTGCCAGCAGCTTATTCGGGGAGCAGCCCCAGCATTTT
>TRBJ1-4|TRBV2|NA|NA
CASSPRPTATNEKLFF
TGTGCCAGCAGTCCGAGGCCGACCGCAACTAATGAAAAACTGTTTTTT
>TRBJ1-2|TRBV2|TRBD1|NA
CASSQQGTYGYTF
TGTGCCAGCAGCCAACAGGGGACCTATGGCTACACCTTC
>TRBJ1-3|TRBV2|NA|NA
CASSLDSGNTIYF
TGTGCCAGCAGTCTGGACTCTGGAAACACCATATATTTT
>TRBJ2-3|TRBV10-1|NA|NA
CASSERGPITDTQYF
TGCGCCAGCAGTGAAAGGGGCCCAATCACAGATACGCAGTATTTT
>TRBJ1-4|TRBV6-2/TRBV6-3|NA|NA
CASSTPRGADEKLFF
TGTGCCAGCAGCACACCCCGGGGGGCGGATGAAAAACTGTTTTTT
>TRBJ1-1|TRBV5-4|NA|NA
CASKGGRRNTEAFF
TGTGCCAGCAAGGGGGGCAGGAGGAACACTGAAGCTTTCTTT
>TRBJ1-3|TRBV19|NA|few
CASSISRYSGNTIYF
TGTGCCAGTAGTATAAGTCGGTACTCTGGAAACACCATATATTTT
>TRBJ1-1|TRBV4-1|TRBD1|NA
CASSRDRDTEAFF
TGCGCCAGCTCCCGGGACAGGGACACTGAAGCTTTCTTT
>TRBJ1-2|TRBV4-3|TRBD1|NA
CASSQGHRGRGGYTF
TGCGCCAGCAGCCAAGGCCACAGGGGGCGAGGTGGCTACACCTTC
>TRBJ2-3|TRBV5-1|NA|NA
CASSIGTVLDTQYF
TGCGCCAGCAGCATAGGGACTGTCTTAGATACGCAGTATTTT
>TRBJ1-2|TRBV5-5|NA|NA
CASSMTALEGRVGGYTF
TGTGCCAGCAGCATGACTGCTCTGGAAGGCAGGGTTGGTGGCTACACCTTC
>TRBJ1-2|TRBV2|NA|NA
CASMYGRGNYGYTF
TGTGCCAGCATGTATGGCAGGGGCAACTATGGCTACACCTTC
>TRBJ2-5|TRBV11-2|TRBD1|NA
CASSLNPGQGMETQYF
TGTGCCAGCAGCTTAAACCCGGGACAGGGGATGGAGACCCAGTACTTC
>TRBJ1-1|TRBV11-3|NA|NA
CASSLSGSEAFF
TGTGCCAGCAGCTTATCGGGGAGTGAAGCTTTCTTT
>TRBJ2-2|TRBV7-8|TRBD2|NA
CASSQTSALNTGELFF
TGTGCCAGCAGTCAGACTAGCGCTCTTAACACCGGGGAGCTGTTTTTT